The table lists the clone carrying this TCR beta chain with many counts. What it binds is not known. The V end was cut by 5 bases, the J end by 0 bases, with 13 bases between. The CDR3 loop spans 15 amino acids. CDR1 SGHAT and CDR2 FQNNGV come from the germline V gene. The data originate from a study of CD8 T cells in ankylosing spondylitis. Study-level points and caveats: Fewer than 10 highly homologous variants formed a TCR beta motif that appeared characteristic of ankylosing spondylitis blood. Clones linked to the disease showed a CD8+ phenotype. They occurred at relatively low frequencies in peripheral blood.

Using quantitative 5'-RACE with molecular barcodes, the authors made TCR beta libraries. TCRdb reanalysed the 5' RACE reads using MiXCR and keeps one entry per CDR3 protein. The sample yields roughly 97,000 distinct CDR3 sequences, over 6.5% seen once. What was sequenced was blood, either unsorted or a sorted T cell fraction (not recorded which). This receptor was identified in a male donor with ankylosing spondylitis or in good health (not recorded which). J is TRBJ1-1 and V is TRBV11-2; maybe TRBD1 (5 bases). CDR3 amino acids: CASSPWGIMNTEAFF. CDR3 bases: TGTGCCAGCAGCCCATGGGGCATAATGAACACTGAAGCTTTCTTT.